This section outlines one T cell receptor beta chain sequence together with its context. Its antigen remains unknown. The CDR3 runs to 12 residues. The trim removed 5 bases at V and 6 bases at J, leaving 3 bases unmatched. TRBV12-4/TRBJ1-2 clonotypes were amplified with adaptor-ligated barcode primers. TCRdb re-called the multiplex PCR reads through MiXCR, storing one row per CDR3 protein. The sample consists of 950 to 1,500 distinct CDR3 sequences, about 20% of them appearing once. Study-wide results and limits: The TCR gene usage of tumor memory CD4+ T cells clustered together with blood and lymph node memory CD4+ cells and with lymph node naive CD4+ cells. Tumor-infiltrating Treg TCR alpha and beta sequences overlapped most with tumor naive CD4+ T cells, then blood naive. Naive CD4+ cells shared approximately 12% of tumor Treg sequences.

Treg sorting used a CD4+CD25+CD127-/low gate. The TCR was taken from a female donor with breast cancer. This chain links TRBV12-3 or TRBV12-4 with TRBJ1-2, with TRBD1 identical over 7 bases. Sequenced sample: Tregs sorted from blood. CDR3 sequence: CASSPGQDGYTF. The CDR3 DNA reads as TGTGCCAGCAGTCCTGGACAGGATGGCTACACCTTC.